The 23 T cell receptor beta chains in this list originate from one sample, sequenced in a study of blood T cells in healthy people across ages. The second PCR ran about 7 to 12 cycles with a sample-barcoded 5' primer and J-beta primers. TCRdb passed the 5' RACE reads through MiXCR, listing each CDR3 protein once. The sample has approximately 1.5 million distinct CDR3 sequences, approximately 43% seen once. Sequences were obtained from blood. The source is a woman aged 18 to 35 in good health.

The table lists this clonotype with a count of one. The junction differs from germline at one of its ends, possibly a read error. The genes are TRBV6-6 and TRBJ1-2; TRBD1 matches at 9 bases. CDR3 length: 14 amino acids. Per germline, CDR1 MNHNY and CDR2 SVGAGI (reference sequence). The CDR3 loop reads CASSDSRQGDGYTF. CDR3 DNA sequence: TGTGCCAGCAGTGACTCGAGACAGGGGGATGGCTACACCTTC.

The chain combines TRBV29-1 with TRBJ2-5; 8 nucleotides match TRBD2. Per the germline V gene, CDR1 is SQVTM and CDR2 is ANQGSEA. V lost 4 bases, J lost 2 bases, and 9 bases stayed unmatched. The CDR3 contains 15 residues. DNA for the CDR3: TGCAGCGTTGTTGGGACGGGGGGGGTTCAAGAGACCCAGTACTTC. This sequence encodes CSVVGTGGVQETQYF.

This clonotype was recorded only once. The CDR3 is CASRYQGDPGANVLTF. DNA of the CDR3: TGTGCCAGCAGATATCAGGGAGATCCTGGGGCCAACGTCCTGACTTTC. The chain combines TRBV28 with TRBJ2-6; D is perhaps TRBD1 or TRBD2 (5 bases each). CDR3 length: 16 amino acids. V shed 6 bases and J shed 2 bases, with 14 bases lying between them. The germline V gene encodes CDR1 MDHEN and CDR2 SYDVKM.

This clonotype was found a few times. This chain uses TRBV4-1 with TRBJ1-2, with 8 bases that match TRBD1. Losses at the gene ends were 4 bases for V and 9 bases for J; bases not matched to a gene: 4. This CDR3 region has 12 residues. The germline gives CDR1 MGHRA, CDR2 YSYEKL. The CDR3 bases are TGCGCCAGCAGCCTTGGGACAGGAAGCTACACCTTC. Amino acids: CASSLGTGSYTF.

The chain carries TRBV7-9 and TRBJ1-4, with no clear D. Trimming removed 5 bases at V and 8 bases at J, with 15 bases between. CDR1 and CDR2 (germline): SEHNR, FQNEAQ (reference sequence). The CDR3 runs to 14 residues. CDR3 nucleotide sequence: TGTGCCAGCAGCCTACTACTCCCTCGGGAAAAACTGTTTTTT. Amino acid sequence: CASSLLLPREKLFF.

This clonotype was counted a few times. The chain has TRBV12-3 or TRBV12-4 and TRBJ2-1; 13 positions agree with TRBD2. The CDR3 contains 15 residues. V was clipped by 8 bases and J by 7 bases; unmatched bases: 8. In DNA form, the CDR3 reads TGTGCCAGCCACGACTTGGGACTAGCGGGGAATGAGCAGTTCTTC. This translates into CASHDLGLAGNEQFF.

This clonotype was picked up many times. The rearrangement links TRBV12-3 or TRBV12-4 to TRBJ2-1; possible D gene TRBD2, 6 bases. The CDR3 runs to 15 residues. V was pared by 6 bases and J by 0 bases, with 12 bases between. In DNA, the CDR3 is TGTGCCAGCAGCTTTGGGGGACTCTCCTACAATGAGCAGTTCTTC. Translating it yields CASSFGGLSYNEQFF.

The chain recombines TRBV28 with TRBJ2-5, with D perhaps matching TRBD1 (6 bases). The CDR3 totals 13 residues. V was shortened by 8 bases and J by 1 base, with 11 bases between the two germline ends. The germline CDR1 and CDR2 sequences are MDHEN and SYDVKM. The CDR3 sequence is CASLGGTQETQYF. The CDR3 nucleotides are TGTGCCAGCCTAGGGGGAACCCAAGAGACCCAGTACTTC. Combining the CDR3 with reference TRBV28 and TRBJ2-5 gives the whole variable domain DVKVTQSSRYLVKRTGEKVFLECVQDMDHENMFWYRQDPGLGLRLIYFSYDVKMKEKGDIPEGYSVSREKKERFSLILESASTNQTSMYLCASLGGTQETQYFGPGTRLLVL.

The gene calls are TRBV3-1 and TRBJ2-3, with 9 nucleotides matching TRBD1. Germline loops: CDR1 LGHDT, CDR2 YNNKEL (reference sequence). Trimming took 2 bases from V and 2 from J; bases not matched to a gene: 5. The CDR3 has 16 residues. CDR3 protein: CASSQLTGGNTDTQYF. The CDR3 nucleotides are TGTGCCAGCAGCCAACTGACAGGGGGTAACACAGATACGCAGTATTTT.

This clonotype has just a few counts. J is TRBJ2-7 and V is TRBV20-1; TRBD1 might be the D (6 bases). The germline gives CDR1 DFQATT, CDR2 SNEGSKA (reference sequence). This CDR3 comprises 14 residues. With 5 bases removed from V and 1 base from J, the gap between germline ends came to 15 bases. The CDR3 loop reads CSAGTGFLSYEQYF. DNA of the CDR3: TGCAGTGCTGGCACAGGGTTCCTTTCCTACGAGCAGTACTTC.

The chain is built from TRBV5-1 and TRBJ1-2; D might be TRBD1 (6 bases). Trimming removed 2 bases at V and 4 bases at J, with 18 bases between. CDR1 and CDR2 (germline): SGHRS, YFSETQ. The CDR3 sequence is 16 residues long. The CDR3 loop is CASSFSALGGIYGYTF. For the CDR3, the DNA is TGCGCCAGCAGCTTTAGCGCACTAGGGGGTATCTATGGCTACACCTTC.

The rearrangement joins TRBV7-9 to TRBJ1-5; D not resolved. CDR1 and CDR2 from the germline V gene are SEHNR and FQNEAQ (reference sequence). The V end was cut by 2 bases, the J end by 1 base, with 12 bases between. The CDR3 has 16 residues. The CDR3 coding sequence is TGTGCCAGCAGCTTATTTTTCGGAGAGAGCAATCAGCCCCAGCATTTT. Translation gives CASSLFFGESNQPQHF.

This chain links TRBV29-1 with TRBJ1-2; D is undetermined. Germline lookup yields CDR1 SQVTM and CDR2 ANQGSEA. This CDR3 region has 15 residues. The ends were cut back, 7 bases at V and 3 bases at J, with 21 bases in the middle. CDR3 amino acids: CSATHGGDRDYGYTF. CDR3 nucleotides: TGCAGCGCCACCCATGGCGGGGATCGAGACTATGGCTACACCTTC.

The chain couples TRBV29-1 to TRBJ2-2; the match to TRBD1 covers 9 bases. The CDR3 runs 13 residues. Germline V gives CDR1 SQVTM, CDR2 ANQGSEA. J lost 7 bases, V lost 7 bases, and 7 bases had no gene match. The CDR3 sequence is CSARTGGIGELFF. The DNA for the CDR3 is TGCAGCGCCCGTACAGGGGGCATCGGGGAGCTGTTTTTT.

V usage is TRBV12-3 or TRBV12-4 and J usage is TRBJ2-1, with 9 bases that match TRBD2. The CDR3 has 14 residues. J lost 6 bases, V lost 8 bases, and 8 bases had no gene match. In DNA, the CDR3 is TGTGCCAGCGGGATTAGCGGGAGTTCCAATGAGCAGTTCTTC. Protein sequence: CASGISGSSNEQFF.

This clonotype was found a few times. The gene calls are TRBV15 and TRBJ1-6; no definite D call. V was cut by 3 bases and J by 3 bases, with 6 bases left in between. This CDR3 spans 14 amino acids. Germline V CDR1 and CDR2: LNHNV, YYDKDF (reference sequence). CDR3 in amino acids: CATSSAHYNSPLHF. CDR3 DNA sequence: TGTGCCACCAGCAGCGCACACTATAATTCACCCCTCCACTTT. The variable domain in full, completed from reference TRBV15 and TRBJ1-6, reads DAMVIQNPRYQVTQFGKPVTLSCSQTLNHNVMYWYQQKSSQAPKLLFHYYDKDFNNEADTPDNFQSRRPNTSFCFLDIRSPGLGDTAMYLCATSSAHYNSPLHFGNGTRLTVT.

This clonotype was seen a handful of times. The chain has TRBV10-3 and TRBJ1-1; possible D gene TRBD1, 5 bases. Germline values: CDR1 ENHRY, CDR2 SYGVKD. The CDR3 runs to 13 residues. The V end was cut by 7 bases, the J end by 0 bases, with 9 bases between. The CDR3 here is CAITRELNTEAFF. The CDR3 DNA sequence: TGTGCCATCACCAGGGAATTGAACACTGAAGCTTTCTTT.

The chain couples TRBV12-3 or TRBV12-4 to TRBJ2-7; the D gene is possibly TRBD2 (7 bases). CDR3 length: 14 amino acids. Trimming cost V 5 bases and J 12 bases, with 23 bases left between them. CDR3 DNA sequence: TGTGCCAGCAGTCCCGGGGGGCATCCCTATAACGCGTACTTC. It codes for CASSPGGHPYNAYF.

V is TRBV5-1 and J is TRBJ1-4; the D is unclear. The CDR3 is 16 amino acids. With 0 bases removed from V and 8 bases from J, the gap between germline ends came to 17 bases. From germline, CDR1 is SGHRS and CDR2 YFSETQ. The CDR3 sequence: CASSLGDSSWVEKLFF. The CDR3 coding sequence is TGCGCCAGCAGCTTGGGAGACTCGAGTTGGGTCGAAAAACTGTTTTTT.

A few counts support this clonotype. This chain joins TRBV29-1 and TRBJ2-5; no definite D call. The germline gives CDR1 SQVTM, CDR2 ANQGSEA. The germline V and J ends were trimmed by 4 bases and 5 bases, with 8 bases remaining between them. This CDR3 has 11 amino acids. This CDR3 reads CSVGIGETQYF. For the CDR3, the DNA is TGCAGCGTTGGGATAGGGGAGACCCAGTACTTC. Together with reference TRBV29-1 and TRBJ2-5, the CDR3 gives the full variable domain: SAVISQKPSRDICQRGTSLTIQCQVDSQVTMMFWYRQQPGQSLTLIATANQGSEATYESGFVIDKFPISRPNLTFSTLTVSNMSPEDSSIYLCSVGIGETQYFGPGTRLLVL.

This clonotype was picked up many times. V gene TRBV9 combines with J gene TRBJ2-1; no firm D call. Germline CDR1 is SGDLS and CDR2 is YYNGEE. V gave up 3 bases and J gave up 1 base, with 8 bases separating them. The CDR3 spans 14 residues. As DNA, the CDR3 is TGTGCCAGCAGCGCTTTGAGTTCCTACAATGAGCAGTTCTTC. Translated: CASSALSSYNEQFF. Drawing the rest from reference TRBV9 and TRBJ2-1, the complete variable domain is DSGVTQTPKHLITATGQRVTLRCSPRSGDLSVYWYQQSLDQGLQFLIQYYNGEERAKGNILERFSAQQFPDLHSELNLSSLELGDSALYFCASSALSSYNEQFFGPGTRLTVL.

The rearrangement uses TRBV10-3 and TRBJ1-2; 9 positions agree with TRBD1. V lost 3 bases to trimming and J lost 10 bases; unmatched junction nucleotides: 15. This CDR3 comprises 16 residues. Germline V lookup: CDR1 ENHRY, CDR2 SYGVKD. The CDR3 bases are TGTGCCATCAGTGAACGGGACAGGGCCGGAGAAAGTGACTACACCTTC. Protein sequence: CAISERDRAGESDYTF.

The J gene is TRBJ2-3, the V gene TRBV7-8; 8 positions match TRBD2. CDR3 length equals 14 residues. Germline trimming cut 6 bases from V and 2 bases from J; bases unmatched to any gene: 4. The germline CDR1 and CDR2 sequences are SGHVS and FQNEAQ. CDR3 in amino acids: CASRVAGPTDTQYF. DNA of the CDR3: TGTGCCAGCAGAGTAGCGGGACCCACAGATACGCAGTATTTT.